This passage covers 14 T cell receptor beta chains from one sample sequenced in a study of cytomegalovirus exposure and HLA in healthy donors. Researchers ran the PCR with 60 Vbeta and 13 Jbeta primers. TCRdb keeps only in-frame clones here, not all; method: immunoSEQ multiplex PCR. The table lists 130,000 or so clones, roughly 78% of them singletons. The specimen was PBMCs. Receptors originate from a man under 40 in good health and CMV-seronegative.

This chain joins TRBV28 and TRBJ2-7, with 9 positions matching TRBD1. Germline values: CDR1 MDHEN, CDR2 SYDVKM. The CDR3 has 13 amino acids. Losses at the gene ends were 3 bases for V and 6 bases for J; bases not matched to a gene: 3. CDR3 residues: CASSLDRGGEQYF. DNA for the CDR3: TGTGCCAGCAGTTTGGACAGGGGTGGCGAGCAGTACTTC. Drawing the rest from reference TRBV28 and TRBJ2-7, the complete variable domain is DVKVTQSSRYLVKRTGEKVFLECVQDMDHENMFWYRQDPGLGLRLIYFSYDVKMKEKGDIPEGYSVSREKKERFSLILESASTNQTSMYLCASSLDRGGEQYFGPGTRLTVT.

The chain couples TRBV2 to TRBJ1-5; TRBD1 matches at 8 bases. CDR1 and CDR2 from the germline V gene are SNHLY and FYNNEI. The J segment lost 7 bases and the V segment lost 5 bases, leaving 7 bases of the junction unmatched. The CDR3 extends over 14 amino acids. This chain's CDR3 is CASSKQGDEQPQHF. For the CDR3, the DNA is TGTGCCAGCAGTAAACAGGGGGATGAGCAGCCCCAGCATTTT.

In its sample, this clone was seen once. The rearrangement links TRBV6-6 to TRBJ2-1; no clear D. Looked up from germline, CDR1 is MNHNY and CDR2 is SVGAGI (reference sequence). The CDR3 totals 14 residues. Trimming removed 6 bases at V and 0 bases at J, with 9 bases between. In DNA, the CDR3 is TGTGCCAGCAGCCGCTCCAGCTCCTACAATGAGCAGTTCTTC. Its protein product is CASSRSSSYNEQFF.

The chain joins TRBV19 to TRBJ1-1; perhaps TRBD1 as D (5 bases). Germline lookup yields CDR1 LNHDA and CDR2 SQIVND (reference sequence). This CDR3 is built from 13 residues. Trimming removed 8 bases from V and 3 bases from J, with 13 bases in between. Written as DNA, the CDR3 is TGTGCCAGTGGCCCGGGGGTTGACACTGAAGCTTTCTTT. Translating it yields CASGPGVDTEAFF.

The chain is built from TRBV6-5 and TRBJ2-1, with 7 bases matching TRBD1. This CDR3 contains 12 residues. In germline, CDR1 is MNHEY, CDR2 SVGAGI. Unmatched junction bases numbered 1, after V lost 4 bases and J lost 7 bases. In nucleotides, the CDR3 is TGTGCCAGCAGTTTACAGGGGAATGAGCAGTTCTTC. Translation: CASSLQGNEQFF.

This rearrangement joins TRBV14 to TRBJ2-2; 7 nucleotides agree with TRBD2. This CDR3 spans 16 amino acids. V lost 3 bases to trimming and J lost 3 bases; unmatched junction nucleotides: 7. Germline CDR1 reads SGHDN; CDR2 reads FVKESK. The CDR3 DNA reads as TGTGCCAGCAGCCAGAGAGCGGGAAGGGACACCGGGGAGCTGTTTTTT. It yields the protein CASSQRAGRDTGELFF.

The V call is TRBV16, the J call TRBJ1-5, with TRBD1 as a possible D gene (5 bases). Deletions cut 0 bases from V and 1 base from J, with 10 bases between. CDR1 and CDR2 from the germline V gene are KGHSY and FQNENV. This CDR3 spans 16 amino acids. CDR3 residues: CASSQSGGGSNQPQHF. Written as DNA, the CDR3 is TGTGCCAGCAGCCAATCGGGGGGTGGAAGCAATCAGCCCCAGCATTTT.

This chain uses TRBV10-1 with TRBJ2-5; no definite D call. This CDR3 comprises 13 residues. The germline V gene encodes CDR1 WNHNN and CDR2 SYGVQD (reference sequence). Trimming left V 0 bases short and J 5 bases short, with 7 bases between. CDR3 in DNA: TGCGCCAGCAGTGAGTCGACTTCGGAGACCCAGTACTTC. This sequence encodes CASSESTSETQYF.

This chain joins TRBV7-3 and TRBJ1-2; D possibly corresponds to TRBD1 (5 bases). Trimming left V 2 bases short and J 8 bases short, with 12 bases between. The germline CDR1 and CDR2 sequences are SGHTA and FQGTGA. The CDR3 covers 13 residues. CDR3 residues: CASSLSQGGGYTF. CDR3 DNA sequence: TGTGCCAGCAGCTTATCCCAGGGAGGGGGCTACACCTTC. The whole variable domain, remainder taken from reference TRBV7-3 and TRBJ1-2, is GAGVSQTPSNKVTEKGKYVELRCDPISGHTALYWYRQSLGQGPEFLIYFQGTGAADDSGLPNDRFFAVRPEGSVSTLKIQRTERGDSAVYLCASSLSQGGGYTFGSGTRLTVV.

The sample holds a few counts of this clone. At one end, the junction sequence differs from germline, possibly due to a read error. The rearrangement links TRBV4-1 to TRBJ1-2; no reliable D call. Per the germline V gene, CDR1 is MGHRA and CDR2 is YSYEKL. This CDR3 region has 12 residues. CDR3 sequence: CASSQVGFDQYF. In DNA form, the CDR3 reads TGCGCCAGCAGCCAAGTCGGGTTTGATCAATACTTC.

The J gene is TRBJ2-2, the V gene TRBV9; D unclear. This CDR3 comprises 12 residues. Germline V gene data show CDR1 as SGDLS and CDR2 as YYNGEE. V shed 3 bases and J shed 5 bases, with 5 bases lying between them. DNA of the CDR3: TGTGCCAGCAGCGGAGAGACCGGGGAGCTGTTTTTT. Translation gives CASSGETGELFF.

This clone was seen only once. The chain has TRBV25-1 and TRBJ2-7; D is possibly TRBD1 (5 bases). The germline CDR1 and CDR2 sequences are MGHDK and SYGVNS. The CDR3 extends over 16 amino acids. Trimming stripped 4 bases from V and 3 bases from J, with 19 bases between. The CDR3 DNA reads TGTGCCAGCAGTGCCAAGCCAGGGCCCCCAAACTACGAGCAGTACTTC. Translating gives CASSAKPGPPNYEQYF.

The sample holds a few counts of this clone. The chain joins TRBV29-1 to TRBJ2-5, with TRBD2 identical over 10 bases. The CDR3 has 13 amino acids. V dropped 7 bases and J dropped 5; count of bases not matched to a gene: 7. Germline CDR1 and CDR2: SQVTM and ANQGSEA. CDR3 nucleotides: TGCAGCGCACCGGGACTAGCGACGGAGACCCAGTACTTC. Amino acids: CSAPGLATETQYF. The entire variable domain, with the rest obtained from reference TRBV29-1 and TRBJ2-5, is as follows: SAVISQKPSRDICQRGTSLTIQCQVDSQVTMMFWYRQQPGQSLTLIATANQGSEATYESGFVIDKFPISRPNLTFSTLTVSNMSPEDSSIYLCSAPGLATETQYFGPGTRLLVL.

The genes are TRBV29-1 and TRBJ1-2, with 10 bases identical to TRBD1. The germline CDR1 and CDR2 sequences are SQVTM and ANQGSEA. The CDR3 covers 13 residues. V shed 2 bases, J shed 8 bases, and the junction held 5 bases outside the gene matches. The CDR3: CSVESDRGVGYTF. CDR3 sequence (DNA): TGCAGCGTTGAATCGGACAGGGGGGTCGGCTACACCTTC.